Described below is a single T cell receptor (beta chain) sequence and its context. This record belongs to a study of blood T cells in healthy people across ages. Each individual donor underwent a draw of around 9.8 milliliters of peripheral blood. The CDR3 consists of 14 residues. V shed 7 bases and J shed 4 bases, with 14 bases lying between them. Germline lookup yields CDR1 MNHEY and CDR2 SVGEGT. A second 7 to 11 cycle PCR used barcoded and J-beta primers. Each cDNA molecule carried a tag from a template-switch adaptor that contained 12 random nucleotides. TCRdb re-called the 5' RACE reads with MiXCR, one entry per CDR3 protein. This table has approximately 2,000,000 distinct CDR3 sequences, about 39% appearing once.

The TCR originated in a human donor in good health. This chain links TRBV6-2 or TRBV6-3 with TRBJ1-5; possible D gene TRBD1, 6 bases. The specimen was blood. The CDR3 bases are TGTGCCAGCACCCCTTCCCAGGGGAATCAGCCCCAGCATTTT. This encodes CASTPSQGNQPQHF.